This TCR beta chain appears in the sequencing data of a study of blood T cell repertoires in COVID-19. Study-wide background: Both acute and convalescent COVID-19 samples were obtained from the United States, Italy and Spain. T cells, B-cell-depleted T cells, or PBMCs provided the cDNA or gDNA that served as material.

Authors' methods: Amplified reference gene primers provided the basis for estimating nucleated cell counts. The assay was immunoSEQ multiplex PCR, and TCRdb's table has in-frame clones only and misses some. The D gene and trimming were derived from the DNA, and the V and J assignments and clone size from that table. The data contain approximately 140,000 clones, about 85% of them singletons. The V gene end was trimmed by 0 bases and the J gene end by 2 bases; junction bases not matched to a gene: 1. CDR1 and CDR2 (germline): SGDLS, YYNGEE. This CDR3 region has 14 residues. This clone was picked up a small number of times. Seattle patient enrollment occurred during active infection, with longitudinal follow-up thereafter.

The TCR was taken from a human donor with COVID-19, enrolled during active disease. The donor label of this sample is uncertain. The V gene is TRBV9, the J gene TRBJ2-5, with TRBD2 identical over 7 bases. Sample: peripheral blood. CDR3 bases: TGTGCCAGCAGCGTAGCTAGCGGACAAGAGACCCAGTACTTC. Protein product: CASSVASGQETQYF.